This T cell receptor beta chain was retrieved from a study of blood T cell repertoires in COVID-19. Source study methods: Using reference gene primer amplification, nucleated cell counts were estimated. Profiling relied on immunoSEQ multiplex PCR, and the TCRdb table lists in-frame clones only, not all of them. The V and J calls and clone size were taken over from that table, and D and trimming were inferred from the DNA. The table includes roughly 70,000 clones, more than 65% detected once. This clone was seen only a few times. Germline values: CDR1 LGHNA, CDR2 YNFKEQ. The CDR3 has 17 residues. V was clipped by 0 bases and J by 9 bases; unmatched bases: 8.

This receptor was taken from a woman aged 55-70 years with acute or convalescent COVID-19. The J gene is TRBJ2-3, the V gene TRBV4-2, with 14 bases that match TRBD2. The source material was peripheral blood. As DNA, the CDR3 is TGTGCCAGCAGCCAAGATCCTCCGACTAGCGGGGGGGAAACGCAGTATTTT. This encodes CASSQDPPTSGGETQYF.